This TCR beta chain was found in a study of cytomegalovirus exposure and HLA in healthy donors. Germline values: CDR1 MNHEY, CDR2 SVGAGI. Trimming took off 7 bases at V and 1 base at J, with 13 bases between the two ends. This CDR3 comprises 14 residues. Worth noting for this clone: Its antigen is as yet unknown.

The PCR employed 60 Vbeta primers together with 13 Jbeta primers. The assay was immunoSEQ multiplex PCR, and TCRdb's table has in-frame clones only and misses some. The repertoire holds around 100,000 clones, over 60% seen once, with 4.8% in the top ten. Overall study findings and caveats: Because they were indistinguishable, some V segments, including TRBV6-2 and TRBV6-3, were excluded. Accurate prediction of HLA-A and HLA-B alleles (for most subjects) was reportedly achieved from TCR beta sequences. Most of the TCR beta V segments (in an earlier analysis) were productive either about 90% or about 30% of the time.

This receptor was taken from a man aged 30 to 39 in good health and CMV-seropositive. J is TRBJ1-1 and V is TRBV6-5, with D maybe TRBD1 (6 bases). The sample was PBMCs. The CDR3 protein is CASTSLGANTEAFF. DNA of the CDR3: TGTGCCAGCACCTCGTTGGGGGCGAACACTGAAGCTTTCTTT.